This T cell receptor (beta chain) comes out of a study of vaccination effects on CD4 cells after COVID-19. Comments on this clone: No antigen is known for it.

ViraFEST used viral peptide pools to expand antigen-specific CD4+ T cells before sequencing. CD4+ T cell isolation took place after less than 13 days of culture. In the vaccine recipients, nucleocapsid antibodies were negative and there was no prior SARS-CoV-2 infection. Half the medium was swapped for IL-2 medium on days 3 and 7. J gave up 4 bases and V 7 bases, and 3 bases lay outside the gene matches. The germline V gene has CDR1 DFQATT and CDR2 SNEGSKA (reference sequence). The CDR3 sequence is 11 residues long. Repertoires were generated with immunoSEQ multiplex PCR, while TCRdb's copy carries only in-frame clones and drops some. Counted here are 40,000 to 45,000 clones, under 70% occurring once; the ten biggest clones make up about 25%.

The sequencing here drew on CD4+ T cells from PBMCs cultured with HCoV-OC43 spike peptides, taken before COVID-19 vaccination. Noted subset: HCoV-OC43 spike overlapping peptide pool stimulation. The clonotype comes from a human donor who received a COVID-19 vaccine. The chain combines TRBV20-1 with TRBJ1-2, with 7 bases that match TRBD1. The CDR3 sequence is CSEGAIYGYTF. CDR3 nucleotide sequence: TGCAGTGAGGGGGCGATCTATGGCTACACCTTC.